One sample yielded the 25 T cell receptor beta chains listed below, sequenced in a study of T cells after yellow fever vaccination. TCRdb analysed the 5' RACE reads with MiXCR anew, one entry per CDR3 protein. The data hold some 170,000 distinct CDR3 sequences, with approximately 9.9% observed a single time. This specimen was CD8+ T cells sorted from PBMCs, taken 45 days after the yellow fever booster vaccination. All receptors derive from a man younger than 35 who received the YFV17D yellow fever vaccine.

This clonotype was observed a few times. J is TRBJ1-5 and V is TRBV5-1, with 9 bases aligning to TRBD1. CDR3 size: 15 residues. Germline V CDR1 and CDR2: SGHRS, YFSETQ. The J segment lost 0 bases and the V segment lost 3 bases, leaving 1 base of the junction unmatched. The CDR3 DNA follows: TGCGCCAGCAGCTGGGGACAGGGTAGCAATCAGCCCCAGCATTTT. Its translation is CASSWGQGSNQPQHF.

CDR3 residues: CASVGVPGNQPQHF. CDR3 in DNA: TGTGCCAGTGTGGGGGTTCCGGGCAATCAGCCCCAGCATTTT. The gene calls are TRBV6-1 and TRBJ1-5; a weak D match, TRBD1 (5 bases). Germline assignment: CDR1 MNHNS and CDR2 SASEGT. The CDR3 consists of 14 residues. Trimming shortened V by 9 bases and J by 2 bases, and 14 bases separated the two germline ends.

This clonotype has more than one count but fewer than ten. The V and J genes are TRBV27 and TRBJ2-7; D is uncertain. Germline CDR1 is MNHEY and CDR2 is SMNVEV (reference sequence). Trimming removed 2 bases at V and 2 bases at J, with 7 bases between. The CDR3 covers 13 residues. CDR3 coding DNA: TGTGCCAGCAGTTTAGGACGGACCTACGAGCAGTACTTC. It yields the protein CASSLGRTYEQYF.

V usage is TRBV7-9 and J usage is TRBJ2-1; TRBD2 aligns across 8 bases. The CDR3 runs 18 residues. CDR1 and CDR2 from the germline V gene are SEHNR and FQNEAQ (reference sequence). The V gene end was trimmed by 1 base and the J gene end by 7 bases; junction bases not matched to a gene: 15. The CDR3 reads CASSLDKLVVAGTNEQFF. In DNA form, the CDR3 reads TGTGCCAGCAGCTTAGACAAGCTCGTAGTAGCGGGGACTAATGAGCAGTTCTTC.

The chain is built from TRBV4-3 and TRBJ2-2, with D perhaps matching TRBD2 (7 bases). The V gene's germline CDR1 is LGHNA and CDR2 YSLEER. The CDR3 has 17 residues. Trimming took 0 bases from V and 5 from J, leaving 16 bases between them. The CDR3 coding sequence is TGCGCCAGCAGCCAAGATCTCGGGGGGCTAGGGACCGGGGAGCTGTTTTTT. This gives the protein CASSQDLGGLGTGELFF.

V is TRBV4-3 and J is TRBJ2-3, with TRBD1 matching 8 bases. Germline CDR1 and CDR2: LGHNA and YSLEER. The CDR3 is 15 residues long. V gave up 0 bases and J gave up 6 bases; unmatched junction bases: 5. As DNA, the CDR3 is TGCGCCAGCAGCCAAGATAGACAGGGGTTGGATACGCAGTATTTT. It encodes CASSQDRQGLDTQYF.

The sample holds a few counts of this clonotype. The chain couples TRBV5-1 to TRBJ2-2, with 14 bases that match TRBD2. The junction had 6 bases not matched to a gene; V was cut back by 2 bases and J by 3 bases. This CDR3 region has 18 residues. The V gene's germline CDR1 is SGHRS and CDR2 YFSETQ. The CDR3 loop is CASSFQTSGGAHTGELFF. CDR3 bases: TGCGCCAGCAGCTTTCAGACTAGCGGGGGGGCCCACACCGGGGAGCTGTTTTTT.

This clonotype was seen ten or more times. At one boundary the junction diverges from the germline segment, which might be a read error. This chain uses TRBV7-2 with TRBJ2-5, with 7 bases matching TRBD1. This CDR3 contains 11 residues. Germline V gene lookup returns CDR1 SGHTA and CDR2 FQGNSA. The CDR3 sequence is CASSWKDRPIF. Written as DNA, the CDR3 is TGTGCCAGCAGCTGGAAGGACAGGCCCATCTTC.

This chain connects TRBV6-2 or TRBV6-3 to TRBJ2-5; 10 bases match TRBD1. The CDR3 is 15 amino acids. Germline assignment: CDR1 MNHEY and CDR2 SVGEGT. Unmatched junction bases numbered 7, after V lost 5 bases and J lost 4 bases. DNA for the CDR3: TGTGCCAGCAGTGGGGACAGGGGTTCGAGAGAGACCCAGTACTTC. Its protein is CASSGDRGSRETQYF.

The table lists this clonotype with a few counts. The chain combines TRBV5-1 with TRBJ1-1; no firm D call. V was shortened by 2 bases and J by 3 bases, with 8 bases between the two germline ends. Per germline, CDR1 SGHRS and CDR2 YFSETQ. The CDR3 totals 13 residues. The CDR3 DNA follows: TGCGCCAGCAGCTTCAGGAGGGACACTGAAGCTTTCTTT. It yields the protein CASSFRRDTEAFF. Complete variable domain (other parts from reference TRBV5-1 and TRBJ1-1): KAGVTQTPRYLIKTRGQQVTLSCSPISGHRSVSWYQQTPGQGLQFLFEYFSETQRNKGNFPGRFSGRQFSNSRSEMNVSTLELGDSALYLCASSFRRDTEAFFGQGTRLTVV.

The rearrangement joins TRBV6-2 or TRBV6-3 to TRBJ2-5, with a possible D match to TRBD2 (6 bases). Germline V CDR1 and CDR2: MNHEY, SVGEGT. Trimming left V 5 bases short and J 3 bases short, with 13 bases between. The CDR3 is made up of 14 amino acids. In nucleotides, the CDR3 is TGTGCCAGCAGTATCCGGGAGCGCAAAGAGACCCAGTACTTC. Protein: CASSIRERKETQYF.

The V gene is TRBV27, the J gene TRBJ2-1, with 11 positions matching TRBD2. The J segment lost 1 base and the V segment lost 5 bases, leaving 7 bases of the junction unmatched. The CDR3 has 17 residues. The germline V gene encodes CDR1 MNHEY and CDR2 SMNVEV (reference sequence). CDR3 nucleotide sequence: TGTGCCAGCAGTCCTATAGCGGGGGGGGCTTCCTACAATGAGCAGTTCTTC. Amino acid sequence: CASSPIAGGASYNEQFF.

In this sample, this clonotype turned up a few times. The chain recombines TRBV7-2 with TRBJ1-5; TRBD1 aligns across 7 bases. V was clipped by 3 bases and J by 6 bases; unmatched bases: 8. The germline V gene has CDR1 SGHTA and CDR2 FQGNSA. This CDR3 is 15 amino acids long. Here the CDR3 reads CASSFDGQVTQPQHF. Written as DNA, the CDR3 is TGTGCCAGCAGCTTCGACGGACAGGTCACTCAGCCCCAGCATTTT.

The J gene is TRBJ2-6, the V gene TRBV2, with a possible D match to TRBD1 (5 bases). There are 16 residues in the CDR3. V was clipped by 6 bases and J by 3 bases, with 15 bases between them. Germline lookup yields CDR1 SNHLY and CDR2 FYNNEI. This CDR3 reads CASSIQEKDGANVLTF. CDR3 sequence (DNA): TGTGCCAGCAGCATACAGGAGAAAGATGGGGCCAACGTCCTGACTTTC.

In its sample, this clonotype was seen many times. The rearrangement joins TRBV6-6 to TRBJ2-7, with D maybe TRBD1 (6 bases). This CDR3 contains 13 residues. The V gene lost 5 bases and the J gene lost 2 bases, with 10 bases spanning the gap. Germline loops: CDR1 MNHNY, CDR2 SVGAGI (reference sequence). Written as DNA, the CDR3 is TGTGCCAGCAGTCCCAGGACAGCCTACGAGCAGTACTTC. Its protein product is CASSPRTAYEQYF.

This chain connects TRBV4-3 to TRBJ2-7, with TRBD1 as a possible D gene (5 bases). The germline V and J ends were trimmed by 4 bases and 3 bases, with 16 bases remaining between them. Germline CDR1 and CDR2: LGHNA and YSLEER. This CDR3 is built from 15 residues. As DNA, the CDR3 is TGCGCCAGCAGCCCCAGCGTGGGGCCTGGCTACGAGCAGTACTTC. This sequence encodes CASSPSVGPGYEQYF.

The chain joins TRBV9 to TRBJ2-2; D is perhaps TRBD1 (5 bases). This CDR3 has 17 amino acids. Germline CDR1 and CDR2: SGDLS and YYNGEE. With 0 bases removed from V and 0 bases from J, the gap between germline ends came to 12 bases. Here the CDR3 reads CASSVARGYANTGELFF. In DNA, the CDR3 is TGTGCCAGCAGCGTAGCTAGGGGTTACGCGAACACCGGGGAGCTGTTTTTT.

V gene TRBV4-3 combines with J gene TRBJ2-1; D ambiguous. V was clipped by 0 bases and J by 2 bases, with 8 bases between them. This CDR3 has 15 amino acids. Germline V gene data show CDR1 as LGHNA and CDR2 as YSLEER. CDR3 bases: TGCGCCAGCAGCCAAGACCCGTTTACCTACAATGAGCAGTTCTTC. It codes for CASSQDPFTYNEQFF.

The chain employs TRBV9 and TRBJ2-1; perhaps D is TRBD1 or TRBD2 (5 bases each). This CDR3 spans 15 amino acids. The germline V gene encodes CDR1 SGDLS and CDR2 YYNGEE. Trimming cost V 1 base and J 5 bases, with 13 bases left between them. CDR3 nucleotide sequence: TGTGCCAGCAGCGTATGGGACGATGGTAACAATGAGCAGTTCTTC. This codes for CASSVWDDGNNEQFF.

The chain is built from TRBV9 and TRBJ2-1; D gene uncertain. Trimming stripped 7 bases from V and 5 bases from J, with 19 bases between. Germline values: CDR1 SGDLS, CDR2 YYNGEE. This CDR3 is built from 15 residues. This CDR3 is CASGVEPGHDNEQFF. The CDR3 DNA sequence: TGTGCCAGCGGTGTGGAGCCGGGCCATGACAATGAGCAGTTCTTC.

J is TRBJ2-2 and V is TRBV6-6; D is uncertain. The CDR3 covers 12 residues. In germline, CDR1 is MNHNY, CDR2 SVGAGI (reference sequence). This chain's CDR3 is CATERNTGELFF. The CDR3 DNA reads TGTGCTACCGAGCGGAACACCGGGGAGCTGTTTTTT.

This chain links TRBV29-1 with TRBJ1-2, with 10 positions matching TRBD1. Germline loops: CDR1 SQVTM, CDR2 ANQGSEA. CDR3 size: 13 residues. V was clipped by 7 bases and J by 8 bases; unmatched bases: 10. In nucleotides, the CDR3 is TGCAGCGACGAGGGACAGGGGCTTCGGGGCTACACCTTC. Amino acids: CSDEGQGLRGYTF. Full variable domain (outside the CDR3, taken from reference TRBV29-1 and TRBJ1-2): SAVISQKPSRDICQRGTSLTIQCQVDSQVTMMFWYRQQPGQSLTLIATANQGSEATYESGFVIDKFPISRPNLTFSTLTVSNMSPEDSSIYLCSDEGQGLRGYTFGSGTRLTVV.

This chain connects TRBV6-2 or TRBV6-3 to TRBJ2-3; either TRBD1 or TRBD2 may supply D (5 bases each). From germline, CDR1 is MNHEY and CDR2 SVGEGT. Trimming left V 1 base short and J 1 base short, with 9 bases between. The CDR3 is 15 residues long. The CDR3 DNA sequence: TGTGCCAGCAGTTACTTGGTGGGGGGCACAGATACGCAGTATTTT. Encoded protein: CASSYLVGGTDTQYF.

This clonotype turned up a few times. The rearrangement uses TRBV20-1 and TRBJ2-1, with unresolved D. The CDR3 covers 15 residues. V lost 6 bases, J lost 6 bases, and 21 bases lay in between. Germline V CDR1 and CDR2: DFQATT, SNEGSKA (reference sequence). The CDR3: CSATGQVVLGNEQFF. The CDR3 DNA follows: TGCAGTGCCACGGGCCAGGTCGTTTTAGGCAATGAGCAGTTCTTC.

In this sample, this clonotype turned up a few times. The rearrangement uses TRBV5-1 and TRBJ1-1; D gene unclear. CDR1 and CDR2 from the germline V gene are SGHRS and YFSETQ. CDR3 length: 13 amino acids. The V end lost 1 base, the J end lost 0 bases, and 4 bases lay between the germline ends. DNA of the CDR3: TGCGCCAGCAGCTTGTGGGTGAACACTGAAGCTTTCTTT. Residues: CASSLWVNTEAFF.